Presented here are 5 T cell receptor beta chains from one specimen sequenced in a study of beta chain features in type 1 diabetes. TCRB transcripts that were expressed got sequenced, as all of the isolated RNA had been reverse transcribed. Repertoires were generated with immunoSEQ multiplex PCR, while TCRdb's copy carries only in-frame clones and drops some. The sample has 310,000 or so clones, 8% seen once. Sequenced sample: central memory CD4+ T cells from blood. These receptors were collected from a woman between 18 and 30 years old in good health.

The gene calls are TRBV6-6 and TRBJ2-5; D tentatively reads TRBD1 or TRBD2 (5 bases each). Germline V CDR1 and CDR2: MNHNY, SVGAGI (reference sequence). The CDR3 runs 14 residues. Trimming removed 2 bases at V and 5 bases at J, with 12 bases between. CDR3 in DNA: TGTGCCAGCAGTTACGGAGGCAGGGAGGAGACCCAGTACTTC. This sequence encodes CASSYGGREETQYF.

This clone has a count of ten or more. V usage is TRBV6-6 and J usage is TRBJ2-7, with a weak D call TRBD2 (5 bases). The CDR3 extends over 15 amino acids. Trimming shortened V by 0 bases and J by 3 bases, and 12 bases separated the two germline ends. CDR1 and CDR2 from the germline V gene are MNHNY and SVGAGI (reference sequence). CDR3 nucleotide sequence: TGTGCCAGCAGTTACTCCCTAGCTTCGGGCTACGAGCAGTACTTC. It specifies CASSYSLASGYEQYF.

This clone was seen a handful of times. This chain connects TRBV7-2 to TRBJ2-1; 9 bases agree with TRBD2. This CDR3 comprises 14 residues. CDR1 and CDR2 from the germline V gene are SGHTA and FQGNSA. V was pared by 2 bases and J by 9 bases, with 5 bases of the junction left unmatched. For the CDR3, the DNA is TGTGCCAGCAGCTTATATAGCGGGAGAGGTGAGCAGTTCTTC. This gives the protein CASSLYSGRGEQFF.

This clone was recorded a few times. Germline is not matched at one junction end, which may reflect a read error. The chain joins TRBV19 to TRBJ1-1; D perhaps matches TRBD1 (5 bases). This CDR3 has 13 residues. The germline gives CDR1 LNHDA, CDR2 SQIVND (reference sequence). The CDR3 region is CATCRASGHRLWF. DNA for the CDR3: TGTGCCACCTGCAGGGCCTCCGGCCATCGGCTTTGGTTT.

This chain joins TRBV9 and TRBJ2-2, with a weak D call TRBD1 (5 bases). The CDR3 is made up of 14 amino acids. Trimming took off 3 bases at V and 7 bases at J, with 13 bases between the two ends. The germline CDR1 and CDR2 sequences are SGDLS and YYNGEE. The CDR3 sequence is CASSALPQGGELFF. The CDR3 DNA sequence: TGTGCCAGCAGCGCCCTACCCCAGGGCGGGGAGCTGTTTTTT. Combining the CDR3 with reference TRBV9 and TRBJ2-2 gives the whole variable domain DSGVTQTPKHLITATGQRVTLRCSPRSGDLSVYWYQQSLDQGLQFLIQYYNGEERAKGNILERFSAQQFPDLHSELNLSSLELGDSALYFCASSALPQGGELFFGEGSRLTVL.